A single sample is the source of the 13 T cell receptor beta chains below, sequenced in a study of OX40 agonist ivuxolimab in advanced cancers. TCRdb keeps only in-frame clones here, not all; method: immunoSEQ multiplex PCR. The repertoire holds 20,000 or so clones, with about nine tenths as singletons. The source material was CD4+ or CD8+ T cells sorted from blood, sampled in a trial of the OX40 agonist ivuxolimab. The origin of the receptors is an adult with an advanced solid tumor such as melanoma, head and neck, liver or kidney cancer.

The rearrangement joins TRBV11-3 to TRBJ1-6; D not certain. Germline V CDR1 and CDR2: SGHNT, YENEEA. The CDR3 runs 16 residues. Trimming shortened V by 5 bases and J by 5 bases, and 16 bases separated the two germline ends. DNA for the CDR3: TGTGCCAGCAGCCCGCGGAACCGGAGGAATAATTCACCCCTCCACTTT. Translating gives CASSPRNRRNNSPLHF.

The rearrangement links TRBV7-9 to TRBJ2-7, with 15 nucleotides matching TRBD2. CDR3 length equals 15 residues. V lost 6 bases to trimming and J lost 4 bases; unmatched junction nucleotides: 4. Per the germline V gene, CDR1 is SEHNR and CDR2 is FQNEAQ (reference sequence). CDR3 DNA sequence: TGTGCCAGCAGACCCGGGACTAGCGGGGGGTACGAGCAGTACTTC. It encodes CASRPGTSGGYEQYF. The variable domain in full, with the rest retrieved from reference TRBV7-9 and TRBJ2-7, is DTGVSQNPRHKITKRGQNVTFRCDPISEHNRLYWYRQTLGQGPEFLTYFQNEAQLEKSRLLSDRFSAERPKGSFSTLEIQRTEQGDSAMYLCASRPGTSGGYEQYFGPGTRLTVT.

The V gene is TRBV6-1, the J gene TRBJ2-7, with D possibly being TRBD2 (6 bases). Trimming left V 4 bases short and J 5 bases short, with 15 bases between. Per germline, CDR1 MNHNS and CDR2 SASEGT. This CDR3 contains 14 residues. CDR3 bases: TGTGCCAGCAGTGGCCCGGGAGTTTTAAACGAGCAGTACTTC. Its translation: CASSGPGVLNEQYF.

J is TRBJ1-3 and V is TRBV7-6; no clear D. Per the germline V gene, CDR1 is SGHVS and CDR2 is FNYEAQ. The CDR3 length is 17 residues. Trimming stripped 1 base from V and 0 bases from J, with 13 bases between. The CDR3 DNA reads as TGTGCCAGCAGCTTAGGCCCTATCTCCTTCTCTGGAAACACCATATATTTT. It is translated as CASSLGPISFSGNTIYF.

This chain uses TRBV11-2 with TRBJ2-7; D call uncertain. CDR1 and CDR2 from the germline V gene are SGHAT and FQNNGV. V lost 5 bases and J lost 2, with 13 bases in between. The CDR3 has 14 residues. This CDR3 is CASSPIGNAYEQYF. DNA of the CDR3: TGTGCCAGCAGCCCAATAGGGAATGCCTACGAGCAGTACTTC. Filled out from reference TRBV11-2 and TRBJ2-7, the complete variable domain reads EAGVAQSPRYKIIEKRQSVAFWCNPISGHATLYWYQQILGQGPKLLIQFQNNGVVDDSQLPKDRFSAERLKGVDSTLKIQPAKLEDSAVYLCASSPIGNAYEQYFGPGTRLTVT.

V usage is TRBV4-2 and J usage is TRBJ1-3; D is possibly TRBD1 (5 bases). The CDR3 extends over 15 amino acids. V was cut by 5 bases and J by 4 bases, with 15 bases left in between. Germline CDR1 and CDR2: LGHNA and YNFKEQ. As DNA, the CDR3 is TGTGCCAGCAGCTTCCCTGGGGGACCGGGAAACACCATATATTTT. Protein: CASSFPGGPGNTIYF.

The V call is TRBV7-9, the J call TRBJ2-7, with 8 bases identical to TRBD1. Germline CDR1 and CDR2: SEHNR and FQNEAQ (reference sequence). The CDR3 has 13 amino acids. After removal of 7 bases from V and 5 bases from J, the junction contained 7 bases not matched to a gene. The chain's CDR3 is CASTDRGPNEQYF. The CDR3 DNA follows: TGTGCCAGCACCGACAGGGGTCCCAACGAGCAGTACTTC.

The V and J genes are TRBV7-9 and TRBJ1-5; 8 nucleotides match TRBD1. The germline CDR1 and CDR2 sequences are SEHNR and FQNEAQ (reference sequence). The CDR3 is 19 residues long. Unmatched junction bases numbered 17, after V lost 6 bases and J lost 1 base. The CDR3 spells CASRDQQGVALSSNQPQHF. As DNA, the CDR3 is TGTGCCAGCAGGGACCAACAGGGGGTGGCCCTATCGAGCAATCAGCCCCAGCATTTT.

V gene TRBV27 combines with J gene TRBJ2-3; 9 nucleotides align to TRBD2. In germline, CDR1 is MNHEY, CDR2 SMNVEV (reference sequence). This CDR3 is built from 19 residues. V lost 1 base to trimming and J lost 3 bases; unmatched junction nucleotides: 14. The CDR3 nucleotides read TGTGCCAGCAGTTTATTAGGGGCCGAGCGGGGGGTTCAGACAGATACGCAGTATTTT. As protein: CASSLLGAERGVQTDTQYF.

The rearrangement links TRBV5-1 to TRBJ2-3, with D possibly TRBD1 on 6 matching bases. The CDR3 consists of 14 residues. Trimming removed 4 bases at V and 3 bases at J, with 12 bases between. CDR1 and CDR2 from the germline V gene are SGHRS and YFSETQ. CDR3 protein: CASSEYRETDTQYF. The CDR3, as DNA: TGCGCCAGCAGCGAGTACAGGGAAACAGATACGCAGTATTTT.

In DNA form, the CDR3 reads TGTGCCATCAGCCCGGGACTAGAAATATGGGAGCAGTTCTTC. This gives the protein CAISPGLEIWEQFF. V usage is TRBV10-3 and J usage is TRBJ2-1; TRBD2 matches 8 bases. The CDR3 extends over 14 amino acids. The V segment lost 6 bases and the J segment 10 bases; nucleotides outside the gene matches: 11. Germline CDR1 and CDR2: ENHRY and SYGVKD.

The chain employs TRBV6-1 and TRBJ1-1, with 7 nucleotides matching TRBD1. The CDR3 consists of 12 residues. With V trimmed by 7 bases and J by 6 bases, 5 bases remained unmatched. Germline CDR1 is MNHNS and CDR2 is SASEGT. For the CDR3, the DNA is TGTGCCAGCACCTTAGGGGGCGCTGAAGCTTTCTTT. Amino acid sequence: CASTLGGAEAFF.

The genes are TRBV19 and TRBJ2-7; no clear D. Germline V gives CDR1 LNHDA, CDR2 SQIVND (reference sequence). The CDR3 length is 14 residues. V lost 0 bases and J lost 0, with 6 bases in between. The CDR3 nucleotides are TGTGCCAGTAGTATAGATGGTTACTCCTACGAGCAGTACTTC. Its protein product is CASSIDGYSYEQYF.